One and the same sample provided the 3 T cell receptor beta chains below, sequenced in a study of cytomegalovirus exposure and HLA in healthy donors. The PCR ran on 60 Vbeta and 13 Jbeta primers. Produced via immunoSEQ multiplex PCR; TCRdb's table is partial and in-frame only. Of 110,000 to 150,000 clones in the sample, 76% were seen once. The sequenced sample consisted of PBMCs. The source is a woman aged 40 to 50 in good health and CMV-seronegative.

The chain employs TRBV7-6 and TRBJ2-2; tentatively, D is TRBD2 (6 bases). V lost 5 bases and J 6 bases, leaving 13 bases between the germline ends. The germline V gene has CDR1 SGHVS and CDR2 FNYEAQ. This CDR3 has 14 amino acids. Written as DNA, the CDR3 is TGTGCCAGCAGCCCTGGGGGGTCCGCCGGGGAGCTGTTTTTT. It encodes CASSPGGSAGELFF.

The V gene is TRBV25-1, the J gene TRBJ2-1; tentative D call: TRBD1 (6 bases). The CDR3 is made up of 15 amino acids. Per germline, CDR1 MGHDK and CDR2 SYGVNS. V was pared by 3 bases and J by 5 bases, with 14 bases between. The CDR3 spells CASSDVGGRDNEQFF. DNA for the CDR3: TGTGCCAGCAGTGACGTAGGGGGTCGGGACAATGAGCAGTTCTTC.

The J gene is TRBJ2-2, the V gene TRBV29-1; 16 bases agree with TRBD2. CDR3 length equals 16 residues. The germline V gene has CDR1 SQVTM and CDR2 ANQGSEA. The CDR3 protein is CSFSPGTSGRVGELFF. Here the CDR3 DNA reads TGCAGTTTTAGCCCGGGGACTAGCGGGAGGGTCGGGGAGCTGTTTTTT.